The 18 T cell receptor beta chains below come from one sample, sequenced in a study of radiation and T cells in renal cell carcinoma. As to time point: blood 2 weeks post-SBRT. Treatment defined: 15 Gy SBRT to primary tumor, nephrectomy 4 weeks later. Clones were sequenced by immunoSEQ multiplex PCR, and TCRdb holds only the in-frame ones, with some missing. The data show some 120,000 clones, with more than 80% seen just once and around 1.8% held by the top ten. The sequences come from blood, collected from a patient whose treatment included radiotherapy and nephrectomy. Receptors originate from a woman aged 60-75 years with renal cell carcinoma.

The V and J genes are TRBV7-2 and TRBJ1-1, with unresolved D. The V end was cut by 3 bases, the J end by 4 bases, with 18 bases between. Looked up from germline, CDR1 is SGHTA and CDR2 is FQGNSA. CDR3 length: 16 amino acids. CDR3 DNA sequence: TGTGCCAGCAGCTTCCGCGGAGGGCGGTTGGCCACTGAAGCTTTCTTT. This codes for CASSFRGGRLATEAFF.

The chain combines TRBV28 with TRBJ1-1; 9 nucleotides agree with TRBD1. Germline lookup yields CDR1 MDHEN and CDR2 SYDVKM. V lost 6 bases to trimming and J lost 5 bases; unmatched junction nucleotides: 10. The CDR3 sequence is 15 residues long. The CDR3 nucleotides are TGTGCCAGCAGGCTGACAGGGGGGTCCTCAACTGAAGCTTTCTTT. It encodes CASRLTGGSSTEAFF.

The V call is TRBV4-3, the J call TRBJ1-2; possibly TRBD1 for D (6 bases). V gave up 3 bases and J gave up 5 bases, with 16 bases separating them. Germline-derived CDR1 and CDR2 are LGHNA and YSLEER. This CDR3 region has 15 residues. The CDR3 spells CASSQAPGQTYGYTF. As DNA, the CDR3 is TGCGCCAGCAGCCAGGCCCCGGGACAAACTTATGGCTACACCTTC.

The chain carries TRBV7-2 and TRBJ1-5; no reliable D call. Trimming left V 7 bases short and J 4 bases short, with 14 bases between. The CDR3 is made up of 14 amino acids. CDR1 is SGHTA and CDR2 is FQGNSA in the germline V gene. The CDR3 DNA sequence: TGTGCCAGCAACGTCATGGGTACTAATCAGCCCCAGCATTTT. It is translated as CASNVMGTNQPQHF.

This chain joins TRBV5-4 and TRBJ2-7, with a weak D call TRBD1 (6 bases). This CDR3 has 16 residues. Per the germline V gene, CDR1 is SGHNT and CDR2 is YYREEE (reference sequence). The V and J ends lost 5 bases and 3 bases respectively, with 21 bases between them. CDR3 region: CASRPAQGSRVYEQYF. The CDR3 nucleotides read TGTGCCAGCAGGCCAGCACAGGGCTCGCGCGTCTACGAGCAGTACTTC. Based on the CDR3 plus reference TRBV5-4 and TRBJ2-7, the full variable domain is ETGVTQSPTHLIKTRGQQVTLRCSSQSGHNTVSWYQQALGQGPQFIFQYYREEENGRGNFPPRFSGLQFPNYSSELNVNALELDDSALYLCASRPAQGSRVYEQYFGPGTRLTVT.

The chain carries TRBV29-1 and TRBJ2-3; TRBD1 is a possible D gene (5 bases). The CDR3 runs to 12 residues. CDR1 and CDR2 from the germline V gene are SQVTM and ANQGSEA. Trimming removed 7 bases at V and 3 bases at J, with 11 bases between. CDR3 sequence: CSGGPETDTQYF. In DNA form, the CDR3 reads TGCAGCGGGGGCCCCGAAACAGATACGCAGTATTTT.

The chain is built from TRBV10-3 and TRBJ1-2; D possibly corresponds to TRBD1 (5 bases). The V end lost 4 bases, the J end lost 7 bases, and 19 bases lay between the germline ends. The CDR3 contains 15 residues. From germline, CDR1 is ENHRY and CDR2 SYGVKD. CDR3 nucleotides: TGTGCCATCAGTGTCGGGGGGACGGAGACAAGTGGCTACACCTTC. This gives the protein CAISVGGTETSGYTF.

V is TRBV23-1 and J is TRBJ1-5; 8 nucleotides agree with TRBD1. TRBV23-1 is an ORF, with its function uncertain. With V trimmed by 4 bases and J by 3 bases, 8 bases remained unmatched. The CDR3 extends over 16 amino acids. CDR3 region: CASSPRTGRDNQPQHF. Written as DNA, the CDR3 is TGCGCCAGCAGTCCCCGGACAGGGAGGGACAATCAGCCCCAGCATTTT.

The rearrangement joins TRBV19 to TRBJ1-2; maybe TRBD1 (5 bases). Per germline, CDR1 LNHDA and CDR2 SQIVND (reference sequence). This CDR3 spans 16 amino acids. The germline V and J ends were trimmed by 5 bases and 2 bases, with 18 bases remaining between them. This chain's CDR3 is CASSYDPGRANYGYTF. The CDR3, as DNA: TGTGCCAGTAGTTACGACCCCGGCAGGGCCAACTATGGCTACACCTTC.

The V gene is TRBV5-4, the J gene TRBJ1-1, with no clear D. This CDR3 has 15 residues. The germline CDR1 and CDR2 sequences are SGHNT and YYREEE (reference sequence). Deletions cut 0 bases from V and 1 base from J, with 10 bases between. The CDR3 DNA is TGTGCCAGCAGCTTGGTTAGAGGGAGGAACACTGAAGCTTTCTTT. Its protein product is CASSLVRGRNTEAFF. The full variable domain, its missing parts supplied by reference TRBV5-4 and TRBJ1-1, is ETGVTQSPTHLIKTRGQQVTLRCSSQSGHNTVSWYQQALGQGPQFIFQYYREEENGRGNFPPRFSGLQFPNYSSELNVNALELDDSALYLCASSLVRGRNTEAFFGQGTRLTVV.

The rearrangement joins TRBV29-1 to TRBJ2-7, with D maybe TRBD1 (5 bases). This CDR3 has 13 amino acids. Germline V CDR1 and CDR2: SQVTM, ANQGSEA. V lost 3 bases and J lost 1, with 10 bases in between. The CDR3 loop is CSVDFGASYEQYF. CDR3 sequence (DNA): TGCAGCGTTGATTTTGGGGCATCCTACGAGCAGTACTTC.

CDR3 in DNA: TGTGCCAGCAGTGACAGGTGGGGCACTGAAGCTTTCTTT. Amino acids: CASSDRWGTEAFF. The rearrangement links TRBV2 to TRBJ1-1; D gene unclear. The V end lost 3 bases, the J end lost 4 bases, and 9 bases lay between the germline ends. The CDR3 loop spans 13 amino acids. Looked up from germline, CDR1 is SNHLY and CDR2 is FYNNEI.

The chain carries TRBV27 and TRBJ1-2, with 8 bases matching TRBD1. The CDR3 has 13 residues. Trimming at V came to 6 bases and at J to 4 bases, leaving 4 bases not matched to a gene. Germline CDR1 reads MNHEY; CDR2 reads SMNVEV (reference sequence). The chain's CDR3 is CASSTDRAYGYTF. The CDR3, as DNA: TGTGCCAGCAGCACGGACAGGGCCTATGGCTACACCTTC.

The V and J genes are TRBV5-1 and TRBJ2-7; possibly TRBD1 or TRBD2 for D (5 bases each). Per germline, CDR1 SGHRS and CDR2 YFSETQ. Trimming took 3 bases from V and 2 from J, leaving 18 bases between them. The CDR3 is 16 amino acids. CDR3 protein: CASSSAGTQTTYEQYF. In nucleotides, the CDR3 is TGCGCCAGCAGCTCGGCCGGGACGCAGACGACCTACGAGCAGTACTTC.

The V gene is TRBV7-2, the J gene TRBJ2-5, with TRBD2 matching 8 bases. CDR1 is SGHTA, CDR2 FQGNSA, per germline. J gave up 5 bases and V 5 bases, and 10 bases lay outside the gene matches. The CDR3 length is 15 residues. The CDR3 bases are TGTGCCAGCAGCCCGGCGGGAGGCCTCCGGGAGACCCAGTACTTC. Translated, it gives CASSPAGGLRETQYF.

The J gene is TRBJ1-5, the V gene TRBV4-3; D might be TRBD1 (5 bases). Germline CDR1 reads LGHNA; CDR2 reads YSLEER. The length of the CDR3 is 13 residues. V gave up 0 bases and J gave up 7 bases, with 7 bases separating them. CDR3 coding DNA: TGCGCCAGCAGCCAAGATAAGGGGCAGCCCCAGCATTTT. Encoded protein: CASSQDKGQPQHF.

The CDR3 loop reads CASSSSLTSGRPKQYF. CDR3 DNA: TGTGCCAGCAGCTCAAGCTTGACTAGCGGGAGGCCGAAACAGTACTTC. This rearrangement joins TRBV7-2 to TRBJ2-7; 13 nucleotides agree with TRBD2. The CDR3 is 16 residues long. V lost 4 bases to trimming and J lost 10 bases; unmatched junction nucleotides: 13. Germline CDR1 SGHTA, CDR2 FQGNSA.

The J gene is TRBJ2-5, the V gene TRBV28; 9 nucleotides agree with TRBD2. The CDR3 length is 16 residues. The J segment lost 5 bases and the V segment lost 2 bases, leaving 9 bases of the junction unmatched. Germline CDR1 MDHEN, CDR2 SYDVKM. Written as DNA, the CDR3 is TGTGCCAGCAGTTTAGGTCCTAGCGGGGTAATGGAGACCCAGTACTTC. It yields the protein CASSLGPSGVMETQYF.